This TCR beta chain came from a study of T cell responses to AZD1222 COVID-19 vaccine. Trimming took 5 bases from V and 4 from J; bases not matched to a gene: 11. This CDR3 region has 15 residues. Per the germline V gene, CDR1 is MNHEY and CDR2 is SVGEGT. Study results and limitations: Of the AZD1222 recipients, only five to seven were seropositive at baseline. Vaccine-related CD4 TCRs covered spike, predominating at 160-218 and 743-854. Recipients of two AZD1222 doses showed rising Spike-specific TCR breadth and depth. No repertoire was sampled before or during the peak T cell response, only after it.

Points on this clone: Antigen specificity is unknown.

The table came from immunoSEQ multiplex PCR; TCRdb's copy has only in-frame clones and leaves some out. The table has more than 95,000 clones, roughly 91% seen once; the top ten hold roughly 7.1%. The chain links TRBV6-2 or TRBV6-3 to TRBJ2-7; 7 bases are shared with TRBD1. Sequenced here: peripheral blood, sampled 28 days after the second AZD1222 dose. The sequence derives from an adult who received the AZD1222 COVID-19 vaccine. The CDR3 bases are TGTGCCAGCAGTCCACCCCCGGGACAGATTTACGAGCAGTACTTC. It specifies CASSPPPGQIYEQYF.